This section outlines one TCR beta chain sequence together with its context. Trimming at V came to 6 bases and at J to 7 bases, leaving 27 bases not matched to a gene. The CDR3 sequence is 19 residues long. Germline V gives CDR1 LGHDT, CDR2 YNNKEL (reference sequence). It was with a sample-barcoded 5' primer and a J-beta primer mix that a second PCR of roughly 7 to 12 cycles was run. TCRdb re-derived calls from the 5' RACE reads in MiXCR, one entry per CDR3 protein. The table lists more than 800,000 distinct CDR3 sequences, 29% of them singletons. The data stem from a study of blood T cells in healthy people across ages.

The chain links TRBV3-1 to TRBJ2-7, with 7 bases that match TRBD2. The receptor was isolated from a woman of 80 years or more in good health. Sequenced material: blood. The CDR3 spells CASRRGGGRAVFPYNEQYF. The CDR3 DNA follows: TGTGCCAGCAGGCGAGGTGGAGGGAGGGCGGTATTCCCCTACAATGAGCAGTACTTC.